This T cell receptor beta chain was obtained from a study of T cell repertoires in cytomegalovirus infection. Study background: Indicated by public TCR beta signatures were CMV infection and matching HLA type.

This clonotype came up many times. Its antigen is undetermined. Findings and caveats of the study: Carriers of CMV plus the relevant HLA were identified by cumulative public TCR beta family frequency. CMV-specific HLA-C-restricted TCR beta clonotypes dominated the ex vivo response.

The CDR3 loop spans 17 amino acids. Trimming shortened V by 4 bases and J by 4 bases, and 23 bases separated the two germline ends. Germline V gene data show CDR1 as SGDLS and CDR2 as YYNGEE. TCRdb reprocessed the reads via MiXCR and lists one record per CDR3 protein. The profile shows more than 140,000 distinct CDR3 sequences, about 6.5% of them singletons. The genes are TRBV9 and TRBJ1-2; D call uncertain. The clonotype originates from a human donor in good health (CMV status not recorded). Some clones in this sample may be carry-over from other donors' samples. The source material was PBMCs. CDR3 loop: CASSSTRTDPASYGYTF. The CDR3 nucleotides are TGTGCCAGCAGCTCCACCAGAACAGATCCAGCATCCTATGGCTACACCTTC.